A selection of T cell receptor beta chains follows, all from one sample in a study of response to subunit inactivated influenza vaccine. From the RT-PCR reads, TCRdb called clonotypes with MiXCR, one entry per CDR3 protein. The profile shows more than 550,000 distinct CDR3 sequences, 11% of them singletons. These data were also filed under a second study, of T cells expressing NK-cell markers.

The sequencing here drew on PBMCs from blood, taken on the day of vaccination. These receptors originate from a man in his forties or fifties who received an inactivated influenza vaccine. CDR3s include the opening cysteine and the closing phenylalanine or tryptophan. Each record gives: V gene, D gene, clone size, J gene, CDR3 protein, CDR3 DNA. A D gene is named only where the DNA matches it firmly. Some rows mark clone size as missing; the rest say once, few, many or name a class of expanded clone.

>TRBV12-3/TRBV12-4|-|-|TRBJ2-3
CASSLGLQLGYF
TGTGCCAGCAGCCTGGGACTCCAACTGGGATATTTT
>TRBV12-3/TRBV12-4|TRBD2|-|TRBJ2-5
CASSSAGSGETQYF
TGTGCCAGCAGTTCAGCGGGGAGTGGAGAGACCCAGTACTTC
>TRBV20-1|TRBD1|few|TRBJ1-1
CSASDRNLRAFF
TGCAGTGCCTCGGACAGGAACCTTCGAGCTTTCTTT
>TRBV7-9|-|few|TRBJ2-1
CASSSPPIDASYNEQFF
TGTGCCAGCAGCTCCCCCCCAATAGACGCCTCCTACAATGAGCAGTTCTTC
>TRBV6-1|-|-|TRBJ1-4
CASSGARTTNEKLFF
TGTGCCAGCAGTGGGGCTCGGACAACTAATGAAAAACTGTTTTTT
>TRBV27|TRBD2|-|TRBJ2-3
CASSPSGVGTDTQYF
TGTGCCAGCAGCCCTAGCGGGGTTGGCACAGATACGCAGTATTTT
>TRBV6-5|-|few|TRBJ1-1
CASSYSTSLNTEAFF
TGTGCCAGCAGTTACTCTACATCTCTGAACACTGAAGCTTTCTTT
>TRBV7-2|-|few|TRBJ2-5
CASSPQTGNQETQYF
TGTGCCAGCAGCCCTCAGACAGGAAACCAAGAGACCCAGTACTTC
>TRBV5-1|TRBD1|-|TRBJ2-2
CASCAGTGLFGTGELFF
TGCGCCAGCTGTGCCGGGACAGGTCTATTCGGGACCGGGGAGCTGTTTTTT
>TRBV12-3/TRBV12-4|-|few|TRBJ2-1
CASSLGQFYNEQFF
TGTGCCAGCAGTTTAGGGCAGTTTTACAATGAGCAGTTCTTC
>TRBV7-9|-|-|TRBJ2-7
CASSLALQGSEQYF
TGTGCCAGCAGCTTAGCGCTTCAGGGCTCCGAGCAGTACTTC
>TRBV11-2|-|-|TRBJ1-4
CASSWDGYEKLFF
TGTGCCAGCAGCTGGGACGGATATGAAAAACTGTTTTTT
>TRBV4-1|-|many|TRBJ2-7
CASSLSGGFYEQYF
TGCGCCAGCAGCCTCAGCGGAGGGTTCTACGAGCAGTACTTC
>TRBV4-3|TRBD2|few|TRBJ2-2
CASSQDWTSGLGTGELFF
TGCGCCAGCAGCCAAGATTGGACTAGCGGGTTGGGGACCGGGGAGCTGTTTTTT